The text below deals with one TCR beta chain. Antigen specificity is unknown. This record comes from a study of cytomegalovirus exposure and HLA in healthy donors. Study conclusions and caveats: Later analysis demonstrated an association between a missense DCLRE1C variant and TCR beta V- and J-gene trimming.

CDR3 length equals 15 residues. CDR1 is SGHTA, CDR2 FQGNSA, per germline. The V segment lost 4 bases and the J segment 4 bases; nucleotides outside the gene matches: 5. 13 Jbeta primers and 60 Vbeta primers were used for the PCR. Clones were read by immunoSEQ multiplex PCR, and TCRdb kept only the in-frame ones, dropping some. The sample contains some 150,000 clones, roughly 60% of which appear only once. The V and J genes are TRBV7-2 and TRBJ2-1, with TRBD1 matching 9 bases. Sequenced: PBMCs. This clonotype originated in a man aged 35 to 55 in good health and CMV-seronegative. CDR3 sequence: CASSSGQGRYNEQFF. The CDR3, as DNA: TGTGCCAGCAGCTCTGGACAGGGGCGATACAATGAGCAGTTCTTC. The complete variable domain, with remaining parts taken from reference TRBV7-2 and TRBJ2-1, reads GAGVSQSPSNKVTEKGKDVELRCDPISGHTALYWYRQSLGQGLEFLIYFQGNSAPDKSGLPSDRFSAERTGGSVSTLTIQRTQQEDSAVYLCASSSGQGRYNEQFFGPGTRLTVL.